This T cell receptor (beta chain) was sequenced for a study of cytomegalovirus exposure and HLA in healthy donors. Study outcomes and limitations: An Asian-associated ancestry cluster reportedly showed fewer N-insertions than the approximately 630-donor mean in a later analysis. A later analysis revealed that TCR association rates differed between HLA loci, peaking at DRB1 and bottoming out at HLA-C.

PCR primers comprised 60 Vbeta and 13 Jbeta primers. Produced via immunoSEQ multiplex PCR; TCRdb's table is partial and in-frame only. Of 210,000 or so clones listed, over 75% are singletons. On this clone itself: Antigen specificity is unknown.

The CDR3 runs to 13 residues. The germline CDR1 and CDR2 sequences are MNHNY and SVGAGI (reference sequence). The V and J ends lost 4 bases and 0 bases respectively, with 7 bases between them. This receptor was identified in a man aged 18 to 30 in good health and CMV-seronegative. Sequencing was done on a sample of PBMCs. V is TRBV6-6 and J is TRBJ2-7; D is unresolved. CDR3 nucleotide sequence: TGTGCCAGCAGTTTGGGCACCTCCTACGAGCAGTACTTC. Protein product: CASSLGTSYEQYF.